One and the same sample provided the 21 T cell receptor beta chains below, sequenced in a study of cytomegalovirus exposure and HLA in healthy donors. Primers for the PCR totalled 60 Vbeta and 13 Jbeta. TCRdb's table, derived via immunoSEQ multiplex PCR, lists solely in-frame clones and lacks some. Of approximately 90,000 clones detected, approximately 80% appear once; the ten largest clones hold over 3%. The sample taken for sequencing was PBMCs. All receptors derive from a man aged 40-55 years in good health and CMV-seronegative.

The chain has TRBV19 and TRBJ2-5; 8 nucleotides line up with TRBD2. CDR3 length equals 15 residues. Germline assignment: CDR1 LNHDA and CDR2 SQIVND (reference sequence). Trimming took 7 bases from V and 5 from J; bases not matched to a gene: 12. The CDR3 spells CASTRGGAVSETQYF. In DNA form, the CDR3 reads TGTGCCAGTACCCGGGGGGGGGCCGTATCCGAGACCCAGTACTTC.

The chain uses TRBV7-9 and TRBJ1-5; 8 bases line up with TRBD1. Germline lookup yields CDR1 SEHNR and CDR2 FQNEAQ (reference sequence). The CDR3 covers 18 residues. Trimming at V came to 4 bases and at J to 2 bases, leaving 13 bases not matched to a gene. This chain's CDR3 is CASSSERTGSFGNQPQHF. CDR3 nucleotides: TGTGCCAGCAGCTCGGAGAGGACAGGGAGTTTTGGCAATCAGCCCCAGCATTTT.

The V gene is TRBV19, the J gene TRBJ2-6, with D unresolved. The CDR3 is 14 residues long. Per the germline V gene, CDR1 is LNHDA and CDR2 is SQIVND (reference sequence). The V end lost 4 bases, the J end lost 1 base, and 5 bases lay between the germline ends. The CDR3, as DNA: TGTGCCAGTAGTAGCCAGTCTGGGGCCAACGTCCTGACTTTC. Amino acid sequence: CASSSQSGANVLTF.

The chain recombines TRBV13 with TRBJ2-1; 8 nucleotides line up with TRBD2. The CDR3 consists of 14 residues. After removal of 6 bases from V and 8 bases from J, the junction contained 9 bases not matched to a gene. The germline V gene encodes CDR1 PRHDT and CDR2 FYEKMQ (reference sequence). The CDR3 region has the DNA TGTGCCAGCAGTTTCAAACTAGCGGAACATGAGCAGTTCTTC. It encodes CASSFKLAEHEQFF.

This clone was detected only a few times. In DNA, the CDR3 is TGTGCCAGCTCACCACAGGGGTCCACTGAAGCTTTCTTT. Protein product: CASSPQGSTEAFF. The rearrangement links TRBV18 to TRBJ1-1, with a weak D call TRBD1 (5 bases). From germline, CDR1 is KGHSH and CDR2 LQKENI. There are 13 residues in the CDR3. V shed 1 base and J shed 4 bases, with 7 bases lying between them.

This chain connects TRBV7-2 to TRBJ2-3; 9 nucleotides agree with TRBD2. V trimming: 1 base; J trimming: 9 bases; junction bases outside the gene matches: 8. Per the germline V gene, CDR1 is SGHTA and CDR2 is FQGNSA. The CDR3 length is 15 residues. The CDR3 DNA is TGTGCCAGCAGCTTAGGAGGAGCGGGGGGACGGACGCAGTATTTT. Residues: CASSLGGAGGRTQYF.

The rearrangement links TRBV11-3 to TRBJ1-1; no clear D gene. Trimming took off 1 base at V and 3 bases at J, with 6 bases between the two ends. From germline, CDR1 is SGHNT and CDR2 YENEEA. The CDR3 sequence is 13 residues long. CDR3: CASSLARDTEAFF. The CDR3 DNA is TGTGCCAGCAGCTTAGCCCGGGACACTGAAGCTTTCTTT.

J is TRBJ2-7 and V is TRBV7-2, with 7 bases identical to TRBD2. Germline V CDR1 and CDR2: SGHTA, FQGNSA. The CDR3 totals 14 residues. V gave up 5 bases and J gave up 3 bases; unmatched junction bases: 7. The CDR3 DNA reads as TGTGCCAGCAGCGTTAGGGAGGGAAACTACGAGCAGTACTTC. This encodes CASSVREGNYEQYF.

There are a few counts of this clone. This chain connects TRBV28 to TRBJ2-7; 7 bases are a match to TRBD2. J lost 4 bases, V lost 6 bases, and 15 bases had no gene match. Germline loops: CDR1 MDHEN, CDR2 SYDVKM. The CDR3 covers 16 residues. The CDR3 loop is CASSTSGLTYPYEQYF. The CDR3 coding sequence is TGTGCCAGCAGCACCTCGGGACTAACATACCCTTACGAGCAGTACTTC.

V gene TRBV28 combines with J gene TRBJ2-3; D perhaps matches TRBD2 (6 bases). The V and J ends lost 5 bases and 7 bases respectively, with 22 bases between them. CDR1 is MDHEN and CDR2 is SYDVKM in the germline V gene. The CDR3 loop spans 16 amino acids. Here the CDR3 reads CASSDFKRVDSNTQYF. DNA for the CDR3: TGTGCCAGCAGTGATTTCAAGCGGGTGGACTCTAATACGCAGTATTTT.

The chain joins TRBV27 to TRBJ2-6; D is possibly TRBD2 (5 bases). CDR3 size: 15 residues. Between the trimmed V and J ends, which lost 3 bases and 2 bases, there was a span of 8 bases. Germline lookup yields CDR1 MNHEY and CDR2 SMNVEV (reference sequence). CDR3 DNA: TGTGCCAGCAGTTTGGCCGGGGCTGGGGCCAACGTCCTGACTTTC. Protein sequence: CASSLAGAGANVLTF.

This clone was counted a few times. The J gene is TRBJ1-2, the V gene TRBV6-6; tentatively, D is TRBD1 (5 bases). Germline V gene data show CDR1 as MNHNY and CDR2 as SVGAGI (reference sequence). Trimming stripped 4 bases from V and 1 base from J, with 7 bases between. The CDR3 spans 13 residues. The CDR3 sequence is CASSSTDNYGYTF. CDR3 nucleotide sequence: TGTGCCAGCAGTTCGACAGATAACTATGGCTACACCTTC.

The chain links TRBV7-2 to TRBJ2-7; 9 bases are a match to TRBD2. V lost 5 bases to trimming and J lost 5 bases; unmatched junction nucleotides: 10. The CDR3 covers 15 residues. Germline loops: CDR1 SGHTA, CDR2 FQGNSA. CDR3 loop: CASSQDGGGADEQYF. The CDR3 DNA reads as TGTGCCAGCAGCCAAGATGGCGGGGGGGCCGACGAGCAGTACTTC.

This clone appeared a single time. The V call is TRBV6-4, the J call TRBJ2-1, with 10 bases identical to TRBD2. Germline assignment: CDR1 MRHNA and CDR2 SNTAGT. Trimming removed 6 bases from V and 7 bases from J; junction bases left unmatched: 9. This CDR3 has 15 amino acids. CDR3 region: CASRDVAGGWNEQFF. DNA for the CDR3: TGTGCCAGCAGGGATGTAGCGGGGGGTTGGAATGAGCAGTTCTTC.

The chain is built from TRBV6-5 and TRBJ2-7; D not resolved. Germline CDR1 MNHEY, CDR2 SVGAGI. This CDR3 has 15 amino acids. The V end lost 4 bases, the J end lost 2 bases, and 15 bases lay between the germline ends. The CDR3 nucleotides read TGTGCCAGCAGTTTCGGAGTTACAACCACCTACGAGCAGTACTTC. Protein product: CASSFGVTTTYEQYF.

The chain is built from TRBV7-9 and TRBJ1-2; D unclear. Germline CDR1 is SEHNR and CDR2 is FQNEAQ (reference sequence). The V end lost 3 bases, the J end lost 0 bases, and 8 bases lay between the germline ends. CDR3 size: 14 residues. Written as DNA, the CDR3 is TGTGCCAGCAGCTTCATCCTAGCTAACTATGGCTACACCTTC. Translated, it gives CASSFILANYGYTF.

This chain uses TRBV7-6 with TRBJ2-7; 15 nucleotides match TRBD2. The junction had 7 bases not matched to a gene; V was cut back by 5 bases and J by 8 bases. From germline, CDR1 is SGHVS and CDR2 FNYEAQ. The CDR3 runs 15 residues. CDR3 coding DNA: TGTGCCAGCAGCCCCGGGACTAGCGGGGGGTTAAAGCAGTACTTC. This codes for CASSPGTSGGLKQYF.

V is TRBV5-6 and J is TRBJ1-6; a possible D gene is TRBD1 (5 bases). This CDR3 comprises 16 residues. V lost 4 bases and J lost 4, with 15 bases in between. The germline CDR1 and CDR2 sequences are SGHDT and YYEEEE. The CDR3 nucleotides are TGTGCCAGCAGCCCTGGGACTGGCCTTTATAATTCACCCCTCCACTTT. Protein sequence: CASSPGTGLYNSPLHF.

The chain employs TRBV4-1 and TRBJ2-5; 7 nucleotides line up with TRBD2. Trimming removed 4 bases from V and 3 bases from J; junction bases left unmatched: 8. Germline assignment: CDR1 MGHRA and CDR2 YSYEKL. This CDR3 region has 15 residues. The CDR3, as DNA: TGCGCCAGCAGCCCCCGGGACTATACTAAAGAGACCCAGTACTTC. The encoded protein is CASSPRDYTKETQYF.

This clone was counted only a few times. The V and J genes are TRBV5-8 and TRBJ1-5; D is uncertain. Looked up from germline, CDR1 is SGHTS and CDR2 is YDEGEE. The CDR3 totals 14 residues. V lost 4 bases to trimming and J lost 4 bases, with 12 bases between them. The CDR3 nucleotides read TGTGCCAGCAGCCCTTCTTGGAGGAATCAGCCCCAGCATTTT. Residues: CASSPSWRNQPQHF.

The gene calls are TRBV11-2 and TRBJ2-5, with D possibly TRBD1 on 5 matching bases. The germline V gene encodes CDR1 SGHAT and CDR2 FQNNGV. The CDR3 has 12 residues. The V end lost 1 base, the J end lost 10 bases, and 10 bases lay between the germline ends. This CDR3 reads CASSLVRDDQYF. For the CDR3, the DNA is TGTGCCAGCAGCTTAGTCAGGGATGACCAGTACTTC.